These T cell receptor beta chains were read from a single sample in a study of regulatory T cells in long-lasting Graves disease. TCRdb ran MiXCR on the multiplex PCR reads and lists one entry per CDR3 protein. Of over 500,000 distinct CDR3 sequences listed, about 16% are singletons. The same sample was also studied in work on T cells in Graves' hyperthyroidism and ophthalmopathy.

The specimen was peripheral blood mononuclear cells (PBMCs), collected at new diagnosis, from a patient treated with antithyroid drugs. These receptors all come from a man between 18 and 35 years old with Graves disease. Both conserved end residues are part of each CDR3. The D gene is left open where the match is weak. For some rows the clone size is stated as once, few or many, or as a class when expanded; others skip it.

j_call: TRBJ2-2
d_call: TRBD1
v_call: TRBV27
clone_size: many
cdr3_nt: TGTGCCAGCAGTTTCCTCGGGACAGGGGGTACCGGGGAGCTGTTTTTT
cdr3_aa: CASSFLGTGGTGELFF

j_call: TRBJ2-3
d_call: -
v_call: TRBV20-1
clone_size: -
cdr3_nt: TGCAGTGCTAAGTTCCAAGGAGCTAGCACAGATACGCAGTATTTT
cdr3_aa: CSAKFQGASTDTQYF

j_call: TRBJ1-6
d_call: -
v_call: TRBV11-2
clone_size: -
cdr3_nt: TGTGCCAGCAGCCCCCCGTCCTATAATTCACCCCTCCACTTT
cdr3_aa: CASSPPSYNSPLHF

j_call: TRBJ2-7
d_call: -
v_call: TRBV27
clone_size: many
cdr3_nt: TGTGCCAGCAGTTTAGTTACTAATTCCTACGAGCAGTACTTC
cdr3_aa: CASSLVTNSYEQYF

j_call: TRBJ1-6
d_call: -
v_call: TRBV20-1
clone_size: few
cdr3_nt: TGCAGTGCCAGAGAACGGGGCTCCTATAATTCACCCCTCCACTTT
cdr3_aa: CSARERGSYNSPLHF

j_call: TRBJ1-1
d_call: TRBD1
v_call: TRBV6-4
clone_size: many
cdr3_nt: TGTGCCAGCAGTTACGGTGAGGCAGGGGGCGATCCTGCCGGCCCGACTGAAGCTTTCTTT
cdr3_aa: CASSYGEAGGDPAGPTEAFF

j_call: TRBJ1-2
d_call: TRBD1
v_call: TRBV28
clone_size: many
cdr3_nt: TGTGCCAGCAGAGTGGACAGGAACTATGGCTACACCTTC
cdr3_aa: CASRVDRNYGYTF

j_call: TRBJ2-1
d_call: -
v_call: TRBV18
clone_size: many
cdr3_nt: TGTGCCAGCTCACCGAGCATAGGCGGGACCGGGGCCTACAATGAGCAGTTCTTC
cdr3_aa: CASSPSIGGTGAYNEQFF

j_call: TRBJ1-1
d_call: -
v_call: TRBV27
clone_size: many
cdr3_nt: TGTGCCAGCAGTTTATCCGGGGCTCGGAACACTGAAGCTTTCTTT
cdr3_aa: CASSLSGARNTEAFF

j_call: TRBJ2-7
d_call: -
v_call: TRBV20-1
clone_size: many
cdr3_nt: TGCAGTGCTAGAGATCAGGGCGGCCCCTACGAGCAGTACTTC
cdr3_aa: CSARDQGGPYEQYF

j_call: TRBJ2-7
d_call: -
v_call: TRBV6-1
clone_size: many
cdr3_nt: TGTGCCAGCAGTGGCAGGATCGGCGAGCAGTACTTC
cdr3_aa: CASSGRIGEQYF

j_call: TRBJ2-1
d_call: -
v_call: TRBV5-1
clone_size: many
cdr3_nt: TGCGCCAGCAGCTCGGCACCGGGACCCCTCTACAATGAGCAGTTCTTC
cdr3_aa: CASSSAPGPLYNEQFF

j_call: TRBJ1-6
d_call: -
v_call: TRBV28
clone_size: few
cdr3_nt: TGTGCCAGCAGTTCCGCCCCGAGACAGGCCTCCTATAATTCACCCCTCCACTTT
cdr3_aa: CASSSAPRQASYNSPLHF

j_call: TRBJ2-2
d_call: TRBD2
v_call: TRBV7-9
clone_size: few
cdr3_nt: TGTGCCAGCAGCAAGTTAGCGGGAGAGGCCCGGGAGCTGTTTTTT
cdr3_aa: CASSKLAGEARELFF